These 6 T cell receptor beta chains share one sample of origin, sequenced in a study of cytomegalovirus exposure and HLA in healthy donors. This table comes from immunoSEQ multiplex PCR, and its TCRdb copy is limited to in-frame clones, with some not included. Of tens of thousands of clones in the sample, 94% were seen once. Source material: PBMCs. The source of these receptors is a woman between 18 and 29 years old in good health and CMV-seropositive.

The table lists this clone with a count of one. This chain links TRBV4-3 with TRBJ1-2; maybe TRBD1 (5 bases). The CDR3 sequence is 14 residues long. V was shortened by 0 bases and J by 3 bases, with 8 bases between the two germline ends. Germline V lookup: CDR1 LGHNA, CDR2 YSLEER. The CDR3 is CASSQEAGYYGYTF. CDR3 DNA sequence: TGCGCCAGCAGCCAAGAGGCAGGGTACTATGGCTACACCTTC.

V gene TRBV27 combines with J gene TRBJ1-2; tentative D call: TRBD1 (5 bases). From germline, CDR1 is MNHEY and CDR2 SMNVEV (reference sequence). The CDR3 loop spans 14 amino acids. V dropped 0 bases and J dropped 5 bases, with 10 bases sitting between them. Here the CDR3 DNA reads TGTGCCAGCAGTTTATCACCAGGGTCGTATGGCTACACCTTC. Its protein is CASSLSPGSYGYTF.

The chain employs TRBV11-3 and TRBJ2-1; tentative D call: TRBD1 (5 bases). V shed 1 base and J shed 3 bases, with 7 bases lying between them. CDR1 SGHNT and CDR2 YENEEA come from the germline V gene. The CDR3 sequence is 14 residues long. CDR3 in amino acids: CASSLVTVYNEQFF. In nucleotides, the CDR3 is TGTGCCAGCAGCTTAGTGACAGTCTACAATGAGCAGTTCTTC.

V gene TRBV7-3 combines with J gene TRBJ2-5, with TRBD2 as a possible D gene (6 bases). Trimming removed 0 bases from V and 6 bases from J, with 17 bases in between. The length of the CDR3 is 16 residues. The germline V gene encodes CDR1 SGHTA and CDR2 FQGTGA. In DNA form, the CDR3 reads TGTGCCAGCAGCTTAACCCCGACTGCTAGCGCGCAGACCCAGTACTTC. Translating it yields CASSLTPTASAQTQYF.

The rearrangement joins TRBV7-2 to TRBJ1-6, with 8 bases identical to TRBD1. With 5 bases clipped from V and 13 bases from J, the junction kept 7 bases outside the gene matches. The CDR3 covers 13 residues. Germline CDR1 and CDR2: SGHTA and FQGNSA. The CDR3 DNA sequence: TGTGCCAGCAGCGACAGGGGCACCACGCCCCTCCACTTT. This encodes CASSDRGTTPLHF.

The chain recombines TRBV7-2 with TRBJ2-7; TRBD1 matches 10 bases. V was clipped by 5 bases and J by 0 bases; unmatched bases: 7. Germline assignment: CDR1 SGHTA and CDR2 FQGNSA. The CDR3 extends over 16 amino acids. In DNA form, the CDR3 reads TGTGCCAGCAGCCCACACCGGGACAGGGGCTCCTACGAGCAGTACTTC. Translation gives CASSPHRDRGSYEQYF.